This TCR beta chain was identified in a study of T cell clonality in common variable immunodeficiency. This clone was counted at least ten times. The read falls 3 residues short of the CDR3 end, and the missing part is taken from the germline J gene. The data were produced by immunoSEQ multiplex PCR, yet TCRdb's version contains in-frame clones alone and is incomplete. The data show about 39,000 clones, with none appearing a single time. Trimming cost V 0 bases and J 2 bases; bases outside gene matches: 4. The CDR3 consists of 15 residues. Germline V gene sequence: CDR1 SGHRS, CDR2 YFSETQ. Sequencing was performed on peripheral blood mononuclear cells. This chain joins TRBV5-1 and TRBJ2-7, with 8 bases lining up with TRBD1. This clonotype was sampled from a person aged 18-69 years in good health. CDR3 DNA, as far as it was read: TGCGCCAGCAGCTTGGGGGACAGGAATCCCTACGAG. Translated: CASSLGDRNPYE. The entire CDR3 protein is CASSLGDRNPYEQYF.